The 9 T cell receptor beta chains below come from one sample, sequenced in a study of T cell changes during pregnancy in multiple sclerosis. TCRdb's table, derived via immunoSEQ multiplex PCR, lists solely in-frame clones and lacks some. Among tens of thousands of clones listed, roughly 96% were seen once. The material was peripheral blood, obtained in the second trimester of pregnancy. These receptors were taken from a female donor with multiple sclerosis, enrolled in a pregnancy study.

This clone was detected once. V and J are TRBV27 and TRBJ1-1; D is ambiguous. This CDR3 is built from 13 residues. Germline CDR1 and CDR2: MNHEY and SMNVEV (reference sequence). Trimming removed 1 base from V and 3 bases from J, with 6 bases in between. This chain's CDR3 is CASSLFVYTEAFF. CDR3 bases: TGTGCCAGCAGTTTATTCGTTTACACTGAAGCTTTCTTT.

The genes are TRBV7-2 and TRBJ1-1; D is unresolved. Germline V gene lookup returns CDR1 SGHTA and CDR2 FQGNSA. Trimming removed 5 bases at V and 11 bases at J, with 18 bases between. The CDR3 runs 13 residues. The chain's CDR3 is CASSPDTYQRAFF. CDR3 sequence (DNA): TGTGCCAGCAGCCCCGATACTTACCAGCGGGCTTTCTTT.

The CDR3 coding sequence is TGCGCCAGCAGCTCCCCATCCGGGGTCAAAAACATTCAGTACTTC. The encoded protein is CASSSPSGVKNIQYF. The rearrangement joins TRBV5-1 to TRBJ2-4; weak D call: TRBD2 (5 bases). V lost 3 bases and J 3 bases, leaving 13 bases between the germline ends. In germline, CDR1 is SGHRS, CDR2 YFSETQ. The CDR3 sequence is 15 residues long.

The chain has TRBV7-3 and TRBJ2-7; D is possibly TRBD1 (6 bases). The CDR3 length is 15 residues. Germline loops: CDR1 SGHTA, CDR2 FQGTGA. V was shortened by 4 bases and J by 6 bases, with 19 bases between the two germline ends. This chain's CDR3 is CASSSLGGSSSEQYF. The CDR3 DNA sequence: TGTGCCAGCAGCTCCTTAGGGGGAAGCTCTAGCGAGCAGTACTTC.

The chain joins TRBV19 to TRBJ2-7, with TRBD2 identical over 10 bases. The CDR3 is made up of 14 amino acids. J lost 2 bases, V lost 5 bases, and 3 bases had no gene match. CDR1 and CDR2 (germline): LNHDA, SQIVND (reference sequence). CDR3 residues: CASSWTSGPYEQYF. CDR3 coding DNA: TGTGCCAGTAGTTGGACTAGCGGCCCCTACGAGCAGTACTTC.

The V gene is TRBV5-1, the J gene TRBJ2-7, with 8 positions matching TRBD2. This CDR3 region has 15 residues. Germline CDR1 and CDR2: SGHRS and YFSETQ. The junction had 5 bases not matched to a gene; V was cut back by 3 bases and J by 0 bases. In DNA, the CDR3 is TGCGCCAGCAGCTCGGGGGGGGAGGTCTCCTACGAGCAGTACTTC. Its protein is CASSSGGEVSYEQYF.

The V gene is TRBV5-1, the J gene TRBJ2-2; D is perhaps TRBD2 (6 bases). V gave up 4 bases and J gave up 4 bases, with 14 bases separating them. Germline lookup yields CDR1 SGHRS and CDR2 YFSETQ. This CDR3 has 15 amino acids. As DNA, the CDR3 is TGCGCCAGCAGCCCCTGGCTTAGCGGCACCGGGGAGCTGTTTTTT. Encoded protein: CASSPWLSGTGELFF.

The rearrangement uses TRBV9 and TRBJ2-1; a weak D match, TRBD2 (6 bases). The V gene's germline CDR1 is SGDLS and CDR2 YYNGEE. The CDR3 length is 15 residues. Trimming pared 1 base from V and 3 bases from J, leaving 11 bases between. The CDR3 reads CASSVRASDYNEQFF. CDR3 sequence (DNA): TGTGCCAGCAGCGTACGGGCTAGCGACTACAATGAGCAGTTCTTC. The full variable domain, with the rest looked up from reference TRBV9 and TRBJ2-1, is DSGVTQTPKHLITATGQRVTLRCSPRSGDLSVYWYQQSLDQGLQFLIQYYNGEERAKGNILERFSAQQFPDLHSELNLSSLELGDSALYFCASSVRASDYNEQFFGPGTRLTVL.

The CDR3 DNA sequence: TGTGCCAGTAGCGCTAGCGCTGAAGCTTTCTTT. Protein product: CASSASAEAFF. The J gene is TRBJ1-1, the V gene TRBV19; D not resolved. CDR1 LNHDA and CDR2 SQIVND come from the germline V gene (reference sequence). V lost 6 bases and J lost 6, with 8 bases in between. The CDR3 sequence is 11 residues long.